This paragraph reports one TCR beta chain. Its antigen is not known. Looked up from germline, CDR1 is LNHNV and CDR2 is YYDKDF (reference sequence). V gave up 5 bases and J gave up 1 base; unmatched junction bases: 7. This CDR3 comprises 15 residues. The data belong to a study of T cells after yellow fever vaccination. Regarding the study as a whole: The secondary response peaked faster, at day 5 versus 15, but was weaker.

TCRdb passed the 5' RACE reads through MiXCR, listing each CDR3 protein once. The profile covers around 590,000 distinct CDR3 sequences, with 10% to 15% appearing a single time and about 15% taken by the ten largest. The TCR comes from a man in his thirties or forties who received the YFV17D yellow fever vaccine. The gene calls are TRBV15 and TRBJ1-2, with 7 nucleotides matching TRBD1. The material was PBMCs, obtained on the day of the yellow fever booster vaccination. In DNA, the CDR3 is TGTGCCACCAGCCCGAGACAGGGACTTAACTATGGCTACACCTTC. This gives the protein CATSPRQGLNYGYTF. The full variable domain, with the rest looked up from reference TRBV15 and TRBJ1-2, is DAMVIQNPRYQVTQFGKPVTLSCSQTLNHNVMYWYQQKSSQAPKLLFHYYDKDFNNEADTPDNFQSRRPNTSFCFLDIRSPGLGDTAMYLCATSPRQGLNYGYTFGSGTRLTVV.